The entry below describes one T cell receptor beta chain. The data are from a study of blood T cell repertoires in COVID-19. Whole-study context: Whether acute or convalescent, the COVID-19 samples came from the United States, Italy and Spain. The analysed material was cDNA or gDNA that came from T cells, B-cell-depleted T cells, or PBMCs.

Trimming pared 2 bases from V and 7 bases from J, leaving 21 bases between. Germline V CDR1 and CDR2: SGHNT, YYREEE (reference sequence). The CDR3 is 16 residues long. Original analysis: It was from reference gene primer amplification that nucleated cell counts were estimated. Clones were sequenced by immunoSEQ multiplex PCR, and TCRdb holds only the in-frame ones, with some missing. V and J calls plus clone size are reproduced from that table; the DNA served to infer D and trimming. The sample includes fewer than 250,000 clones, 75% to 90% seen only once; the top ten take 1.1%. Sequences were obtained from peripheral blood. The chain is built from TRBV5-4 and TRBJ1-2, with D perhaps matching TRBD1 (5 bases). The clonotype was recovered from a man younger than 45 with acute or convalescent COVID-19. The CDR3 here is CASSLGSRDLGRGYTF. CDR3 nucleotides: TGTGCCAGCAGCTTAGGGAGCCGGGACTTAGGACGTGGCTACACCTTC.